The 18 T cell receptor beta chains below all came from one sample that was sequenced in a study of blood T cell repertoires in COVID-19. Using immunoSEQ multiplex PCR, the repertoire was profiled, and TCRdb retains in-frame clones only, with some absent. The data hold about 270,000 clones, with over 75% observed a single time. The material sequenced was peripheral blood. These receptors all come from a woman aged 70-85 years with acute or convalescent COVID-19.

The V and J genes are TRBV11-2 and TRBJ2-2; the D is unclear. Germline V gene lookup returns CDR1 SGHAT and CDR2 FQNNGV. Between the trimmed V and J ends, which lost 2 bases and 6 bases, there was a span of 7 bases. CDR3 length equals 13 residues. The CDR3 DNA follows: TGTGCCAGCAGCTTAACGGTGGCCGGGGAGCTGTTTTTT. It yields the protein CASSLTVAGELFF.

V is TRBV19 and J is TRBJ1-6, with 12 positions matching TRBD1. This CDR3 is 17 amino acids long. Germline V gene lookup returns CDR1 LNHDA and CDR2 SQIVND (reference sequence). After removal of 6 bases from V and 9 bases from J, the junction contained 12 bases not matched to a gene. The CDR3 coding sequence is TGTGCCAGTAGCCTAAGTGGGGGACAGGGGGCGTTTTCACCCCTCCACTTT. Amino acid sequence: CASSLSGGQGAFSPLHF.

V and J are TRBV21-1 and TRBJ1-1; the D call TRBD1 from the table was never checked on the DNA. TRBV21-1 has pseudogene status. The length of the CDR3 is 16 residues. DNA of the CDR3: TGTGCCAGCAGCAAAGTAGACAGGGGGCGGGGCACTGAAGCTTTCTTT. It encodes CASSKVDRGRGTEAFF.

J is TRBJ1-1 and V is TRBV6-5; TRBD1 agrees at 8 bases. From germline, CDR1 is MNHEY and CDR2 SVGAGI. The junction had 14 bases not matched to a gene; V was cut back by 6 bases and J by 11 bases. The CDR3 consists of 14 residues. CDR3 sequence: CASRSRGRAMTAFF. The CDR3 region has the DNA TGTGCCAGCAGGAGCAGGGGGCGCGCGATGACCGCTTTCTTT.

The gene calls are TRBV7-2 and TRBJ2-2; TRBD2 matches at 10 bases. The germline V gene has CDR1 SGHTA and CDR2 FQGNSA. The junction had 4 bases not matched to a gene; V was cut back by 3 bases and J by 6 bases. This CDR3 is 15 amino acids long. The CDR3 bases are TGTGCCAGCAGCTTCCTAGCGGGGGATCCCGGGGAGCTGTTTTTT. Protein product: CASSFLAGDPGELFF.

The CDR3 DNA is TGTGCCAGTAGTATTAGAGGACAGGGGACCTATGGCTACACCTTC. This encodes CASSIRGQGTYGYTF. The chain has TRBV19 and TRBJ1-2; 9 nucleotides align to TRBD1. CDR3 length: 15 residues. V gave up 3 bases and J gave up 4 bases; unmatched junction bases: 6. Germline CDR1 LNHDA, CDR2 SQIVND (reference sequence).

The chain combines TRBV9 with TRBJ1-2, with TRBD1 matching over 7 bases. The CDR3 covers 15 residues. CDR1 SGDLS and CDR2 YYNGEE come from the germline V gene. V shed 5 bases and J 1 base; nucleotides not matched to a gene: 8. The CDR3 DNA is TGTGCCAGCAGTCCAACAGGGGCCCTTAACTATGGCTACACCTTC. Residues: CASSPTGALNYGYTF.

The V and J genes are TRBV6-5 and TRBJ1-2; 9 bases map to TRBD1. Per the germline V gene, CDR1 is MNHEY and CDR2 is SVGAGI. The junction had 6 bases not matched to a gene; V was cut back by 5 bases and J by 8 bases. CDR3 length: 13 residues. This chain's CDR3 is CASSPGQGLGYTF. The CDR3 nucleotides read TGTGCCAGCAGTCCGGGACAGGGTCTCGGCTACACCTTC.

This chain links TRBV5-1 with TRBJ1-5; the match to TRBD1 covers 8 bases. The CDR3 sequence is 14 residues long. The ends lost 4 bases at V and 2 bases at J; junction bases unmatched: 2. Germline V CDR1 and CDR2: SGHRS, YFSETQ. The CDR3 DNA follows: TGCGCCAGCAGCGTGGGACAGGGCAATCAGCCCCAGCATTTT. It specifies CASSVGQGNQPQHF.

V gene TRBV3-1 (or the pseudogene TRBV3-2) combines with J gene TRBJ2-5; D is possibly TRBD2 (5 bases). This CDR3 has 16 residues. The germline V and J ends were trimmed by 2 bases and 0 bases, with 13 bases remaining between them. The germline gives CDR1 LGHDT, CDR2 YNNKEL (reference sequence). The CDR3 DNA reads TGTGCCAGCAGCCAAATGGAGACTACGTACCAAGAGACCCAGTACTTC. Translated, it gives CASSQMETTYQETQYF.

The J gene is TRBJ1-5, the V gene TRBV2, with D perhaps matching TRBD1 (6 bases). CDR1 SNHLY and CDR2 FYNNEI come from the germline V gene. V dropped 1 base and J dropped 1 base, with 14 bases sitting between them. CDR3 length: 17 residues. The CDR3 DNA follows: TGTGCCAGCAGTGAAGTTACGGGGGGCTACAGCAATCAGCCCCAGCATTTT. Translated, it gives CASSEVTGGYSNQPQHF.

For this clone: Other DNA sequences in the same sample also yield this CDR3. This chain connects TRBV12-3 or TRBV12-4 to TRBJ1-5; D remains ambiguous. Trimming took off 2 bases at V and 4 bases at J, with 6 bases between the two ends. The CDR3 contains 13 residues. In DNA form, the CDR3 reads TGTGCCAGCAGTTTATCCCTTAATCAGCCCCAGCATTTT. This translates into CASSLSLNQPQHF.

CDR3 region: CATSSTRTGQNDEKLFF. CDR3 nucleotides: TGTGCCACCAGCAGCACTCGGACAGGGCAAAACGATGAAAAACTGTTTTTT. The chain recombines TRBV15 with TRBJ1-4; 8 nucleotides line up with TRBD1. The germline gives CDR1 LNHNV, CDR2 YYDKDF (reference sequence). J gave up 6 bases and V 3 bases, and 12 bases lay outside the gene matches. The CDR3 consists of 17 residues.

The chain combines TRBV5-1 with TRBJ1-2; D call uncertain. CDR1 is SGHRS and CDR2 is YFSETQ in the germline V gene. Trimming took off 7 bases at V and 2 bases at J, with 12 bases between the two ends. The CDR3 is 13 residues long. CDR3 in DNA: TGCGCCAGCGGGAGCAGGAGCAACTATGGCTACACCTTC. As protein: CASGSRSNYGYTF.

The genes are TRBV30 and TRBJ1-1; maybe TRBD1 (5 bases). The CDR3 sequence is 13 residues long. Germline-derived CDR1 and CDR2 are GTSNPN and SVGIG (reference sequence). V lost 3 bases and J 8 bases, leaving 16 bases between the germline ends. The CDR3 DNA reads TGTGCCTGGAGCCCTCAGGGCGCGAGGGAAGCTTTCTTT. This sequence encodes CAWSPQGAREAFF.

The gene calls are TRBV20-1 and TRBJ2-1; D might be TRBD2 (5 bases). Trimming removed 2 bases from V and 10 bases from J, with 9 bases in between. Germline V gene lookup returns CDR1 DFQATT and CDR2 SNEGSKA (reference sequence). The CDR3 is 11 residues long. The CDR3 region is CSARREREQFF. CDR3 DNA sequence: TGCAGTGCTAGAAGGGAGCGCGAGCAGTTCTTC.

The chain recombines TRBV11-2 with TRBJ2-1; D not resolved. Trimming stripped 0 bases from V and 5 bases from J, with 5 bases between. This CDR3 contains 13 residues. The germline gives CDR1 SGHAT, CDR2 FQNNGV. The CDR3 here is CASSLDLDNEQFF. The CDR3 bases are TGTGCCAGCAGCTTAGATCTAGACAATGAGCAGTTCTTC. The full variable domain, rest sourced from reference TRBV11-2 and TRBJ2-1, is EAGVAQSPRYKIIEKRQSVAFWCNPISGHATLYWYQQILGQGPKLLIQFQNNGVVDDSQLPKDRFSAERLKGVDSTLKIQPAKLEDSAVYLCASSLDLDNEQFFGPGTRLTVL.

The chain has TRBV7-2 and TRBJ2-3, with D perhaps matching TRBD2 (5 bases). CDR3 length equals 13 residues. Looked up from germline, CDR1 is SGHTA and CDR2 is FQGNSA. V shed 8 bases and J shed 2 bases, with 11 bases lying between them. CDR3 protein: CASGRGHTDTQYF. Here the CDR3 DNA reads TGTGCCAGCGGTCGGGGTCACACAGATACGCAGTATTTT.